This T cell receptor beta chain was obtained from a study of blood T cell repertoires in COVID-19. Study as a whole: The United States, Italy and Spain provided the acute and convalescent COVID-19 samples.

Authors' processing steps: Estimated nucleated cell counts came from reference gene primer amplification. Measured with immunoSEQ multiplex PCR; TCRdb has only the in-frame clones, and not every one. D and trimming come from the DNA, and the V and J calls and clone size come from that table. The sample includes about 170,000 clones, around four fifths of them seen just once. Germline V gene lookup returns CDR1 GTSNPN and CDR2 SVGIG (reference sequence). This CDR3 comprises 13 residues. The ends were cut back, 4 bases at V and 7 bases at J, with 15 bases in the middle. Participants were aged about 18 to 100 years from around 24 US areas. Each recovered donor of Cohort 3 presented with two negative PCRs, clearance, or symptom resolution.

The chain uses TRBV30 and TRBJ2-3; TRBD2 is a possible D gene (6 bases). What was sequenced was PBMCs or T cells enriched from blood (not recorded which). The sequence was obtained from a woman aged 45-65 years who had recovered from COVID-19. In DNA, the CDR3 is TGTGCCTGGATCCCCAGAGGAGGGCATACGCAGTATTTT. Translated: CAWIPRGGHTQYF.